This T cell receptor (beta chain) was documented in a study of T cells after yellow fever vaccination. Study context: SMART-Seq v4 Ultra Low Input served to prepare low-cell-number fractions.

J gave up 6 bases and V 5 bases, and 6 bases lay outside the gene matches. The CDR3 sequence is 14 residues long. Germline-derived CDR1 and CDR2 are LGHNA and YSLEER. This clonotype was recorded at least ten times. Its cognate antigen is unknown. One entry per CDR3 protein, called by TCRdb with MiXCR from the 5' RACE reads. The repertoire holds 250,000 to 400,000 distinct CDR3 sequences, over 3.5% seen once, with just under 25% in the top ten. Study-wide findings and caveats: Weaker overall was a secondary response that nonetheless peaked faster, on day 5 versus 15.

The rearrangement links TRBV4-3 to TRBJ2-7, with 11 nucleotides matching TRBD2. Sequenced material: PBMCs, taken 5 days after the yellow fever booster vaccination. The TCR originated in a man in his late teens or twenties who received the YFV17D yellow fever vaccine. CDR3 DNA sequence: TGCGCCAGCAGCGTGGGACTAGCGGAAAGCGAGCAGTACTTC. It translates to CASSVGLAESEQYF.